A selection of T cell receptor beta chains follows, all from one sample in a study of early T cells in non-severe SARS-CoV-2 infection. TCRdb re-analysed the 5' RACE reads in MiXCR, keeping a single row per CDR3 protein. The sample records tens of thousands of distinct CDR3 sequences, 20% being singletons. Specimen: whole blood, collected at baseline. These receptor sequences come from an adult who was a healthcare worker with PCR-confirmed SARS-CoV-2 infection or an uninfected control (not recorded which). The conserved cysteine and the conserved F or W are not part of the CDR3 here. Fields, in order: J gene, D gene, V gene, CDR3 protein. A D gene is named only where the DNA matches it firmly.

j_call: TRBJ2-3
d_call: NA
v_call: TRBV10-2
cdr3_aa: ASSQRGTDTQY

j_call: TRBJ2-1
d_call: NA
v_call: TRBV6-6
cdr3_aa: ASSQRPVGEQF

j_call: TRBJ1-1
d_call: NA
v_call: TRBV10-2
cdr3_aa: ASSEVQNTEAF

j_call: TRBJ1-2
d_call: TRBD1
v_call: TRBV27
cdr3_aa: ASSLRGQNGYT

j_call: TRBJ2-3
d_call: NA
v_call: TRBV12-3/TRBV12-4
cdr3_aa: ASSLAVGARTDTQY

j_call: TRBJ1-2
d_call: NA
v_call: TRBV28
cdr3_aa: ASSSPTGRANGYT

j_call: TRBJ1-2
d_call: NA
v_call: TRBV29-1
cdr3_aa: SVEENGKYGYT

j_call: TRBJ1-1
d_call: NA
v_call: TRBV7-9
cdr3_aa: ASSLFDGSRTEAF

j_call: TRBJ2-1
d_call: TRBD1
v_call: TRBV27
cdr3_aa: ASSLGTGAPEQF

j_call: TRBJ2-3
d_call: NA
v_call: TRBV19
cdr3_aa: ASSKRSGEADTQY

j_call: TRBJ2-7
d_call: TRBD1
v_call: TRBV25-1
cdr3_aa: ASSDRAAYEQY

j_call: TRBJ2-3
d_call: NA
v_call: TRBV3-1
cdr3_aa: ASSPAGSGTDTQY

j_call: TRBJ2-1
d_call: NA
v_call: TRBV10-2
cdr3_aa: ASSEFHEQF

j_call: TRBJ1-1
d_call: NA
v_call: TRBV10-2
cdr3_aa: ASSWAESPEAF

j_call: TRBJ2-3
d_call: NA
v_call: TRBV7-9
cdr3_aa: ASSFRGQEFTDTQY

j_call: TRBJ2-4
d_call: NA
v_call: TRBV7-9
cdr3_aa: ASTERRGDIQY

j_call: TRBJ2-3
d_call: NA
v_call: TRBV6-5
cdr3_aa: ASSYGDTQY

j_call: TRBJ1-5
d_call: NA
v_call: TRBV3-1
cdr3_aa: ASRDRDSNQPQH

j_call: TRBJ1-6
d_call: NA
v_call: TRBV19
cdr3_aa: ASGRRRSRGNSPLH

j_call: TRBJ1-4
d_call: NA
v_call: TRBV7-8
cdr3_aa: ASSLAIYRTNEKLF

j_call: TRBJ1-1
d_call: TRBD1
v_call: TRBV11-1
cdr3_aa: ASTRDSRTEAF

j_call: TRBJ1-1
d_call: NA
v_call: TRBV19
cdr3_aa: ASEPKGEKNTEAF

j_call: TRBJ2-1
d_call: NA
v_call: TRBV7-2
cdr3_aa: ASRNRVNNEQF

j_call: TRBJ2-7
d_call: TRBD2
v_call: TRBV3-1
cdr3_aa: ASSQPRTSGLEQY

j_call: TRBJ1-4
d_call: NA
v_call: TRBV10-3
cdr3_aa: ANIQTVPNEKLF

j_call: TRBJ2-3
d_call: NA
v_call: TRBV20-1
cdr3_aa: SARRMDTQY

j_call: TRBJ2-2
d_call: TRBD1
v_call: TRBV5-4
cdr3_aa: ASSFQGANTGELF

j_call: TRBJ1-1
d_call: NA
v_call: TRBV25-1
cdr3_aa: ASRGSLFSEAF

j_call: TRBJ2-2
d_call: NA
v_call: TRBV5-1
cdr3_aa: ASSGQRQRSLNTGELF

j_call: TRBJ2-5
d_call: NA
v_call: TRBV20-1
cdr3_aa: SAPVGTTVSQY

j_call: TRBJ2-1
d_call: NA
v_call: TRBV3-1
cdr3_aa: ASSQDVGGPEQF

j_call: TRBJ2-1
d_call: TRBD1
v_call: TRBV19
cdr3_aa: ASSMGTGRYNEQF

j_call: TRBJ1-2
d_call: NA
v_call: TRBV3-1
cdr3_aa: ASSLKTVNYGYT

j_call: TRBJ2-2
d_call: NA
v_call: TRBV7-9
cdr3_aa: ASSTKDSYTGELF

j_call: TRBJ2-3
d_call: NA
v_call: TRBV3-1
cdr3_aa: ASSQGFGSTDTQY

j_call: TRBJ2-7
d_call: TRBD2
v_call: TRBV30
cdr3_aa: ARSTGGPYEQY

j_call: TRBJ2-1
d_call: NA
v_call: TRBV20-1
cdr3_aa: SASRLVIEQF

j_call: TRBJ1-5
d_call: NA
v_call: TRBV12-3/TRBV12-4
cdr3_aa: ASSQHYSNQPQH

j_call: TRBJ2-1
d_call: TRBD2
v_call: TRBV19
cdr3_aa: ASGLAGGRNEQF

j_call: TRBJ1-6
d_call: TRBD1
v_call: TRBV4-1
cdr3_aa: ASSRTRQGDNSPLH

j_call: TRBJ2-1
d_call: TRBD2
v_call: TRBV6-5
cdr3_aa: ASSPRLAGPPQF